The next 21 T cell receptor beta chains were all read from a single sample in a study of Ad26.COV2.S vaccination and SARS-CoV-2 variants. Only in-frame clones appear in the TCRdb table, and some are missing; sequencing was by immunoSEQ multiplex PCR. The sample lists 440,000 or so clones, roughly 87% occurring once. As to treatment: roughly 18 received Ad26.COV2.S at low or high dose, single or two shots; 5 received placebo; per-sample allocation not given. Sampling occurred on day 63 after the first vaccine or placebo injection. The starting material was peripheral blood, obtained in a trial of Ad26.COV2.S vaccine versus placebo. The receptors here all came from a person between 18 and 60 years old who received the Ad26.COV2.S COVID-19 vaccine or a placebo.

The V call is TRBV5-1, the J call TRBJ2-1, with 7 bases lining up with TRBD1. Germline CDR1 is SGHRS and CDR2 is YFSETQ. The junction had 7 bases not matched to a gene; V was cut back by 7 bases and J by 3 bases. CDR3 length: 14 residues. CDR3 residues: CASVGTENYNEQFF. As DNA, the CDR3 is TGCGCCAGCGTCGGGACAGAGAACTACAATGAGCAGTTCTTC.

The V and J genes are TRBV2 and TRBJ1-1, with 8 positions matching TRBD1. V trimming: 5 bases; J trimming: 3 bases; junction bases outside the gene matches: 11. The CDR3 is made up of 16 amino acids. CDR1 is SNHLY, CDR2 FYNNEI, per germline. CDR3: CASSRNRGVTDTEAFF. CDR3 bases: TGTGCCAGCAGTAGGAACAGGGGGGTTACGGACACTGAAGCTTTCTTT.

The chain combines TRBV20-1 with TRBJ2-4; D unclear. V was shortened by 3 bases and J by 6 bases, with 9 bases between the two germline ends. CDR1 DFQATT and CDR2 SNEGSKA come from the germline V gene (reference sequence). The CDR3 contains 12 residues. CDR3 bases: TGCAGTGCTAGTCCCATGGGAAACATTCAGTACTTC. It specifies CSASPMGNIQYF.

In its sample, this clone was seen once. The genes are TRBV28 and TRBJ2-1; TRBD1 matches at 9 bases. The germline V gene has CDR1 MDHEN and CDR2 SYDVKM. This CDR3 comprises 17 residues. The ends lost 3 bases at V and 8 bases at J; junction bases unmatched: 14. CDR3 DNA: TGTGCCAGCAGTTTTCCACCAACAGGGGGCGAAACAGATGAGCAGTTCTTC. Its protein is CASSFPPTGGETDEQFF.

V is TRBV7-9 and J is TRBJ2-1; no clear D gene. The CDR3 has 12 amino acids. Trimming stripped 3 bases from V and 12 bases from J, with 12 bases between. The germline CDR1 and CDR2 sequences are SEHNR and FQNEAQ (reference sequence). The CDR3 spells CASSFGSRTQFF. CDR3 nucleotides: TGTGCCAGCAGCTTTGGATCGAGGACGCAGTTCTTC.

This chain links TRBV7-9 with TRBJ2-1; perhaps D is TRBD1 or TRBD2 (5 bases each). V gave up 2 bases and J gave up 5 bases, with 13 bases separating them. Germline lookup yields CDR1 SEHNR and CDR2 FQNEAQ (reference sequence). The CDR3 has 15 amino acids. CDR3 DNA: TGTGCCAGCAGCTTAACTGGGGACCCAAACAATGAGCAGTTCTTC. This encodes CASSLTGDPNNEQFF.

The CDR3 protein is CASSLRREADTQYF. As DNA, the CDR3 is TGTGCCAGCAGTTTAAGACGGGAGGCAGATACGCAGTATTTT. The chain links TRBV28 to TRBJ2-3; 7 bases are shared with TRBD2. This CDR3 has 14 residues. The trim removed 2 bases at V and 4 bases at J, leaving 3 bases unmatched. Germline CDR1 and CDR2: MDHEN and SYDVKM.

The V call is TRBV28, the J call TRBJ2-3; tentatively, D is TRBD2 (5 bases). V lost 4 bases and J 6 bases, leaving 14 bases between the germline ends. This CDR3 spans 14 amino acids. Germline V CDR1 and CDR2: MDHEN, SYDVKM. The CDR3 loop reads CASSSTPGLDTQYF. The DNA for the CDR3 is TGTGCCAGCAGTTCGACCCCGGGATTGGATACGCAGTATTTT. Full variable domain (rest looked up from reference TRBV28 and TRBJ2-3): DVKVTQSSRYLVKRTGEKVFLECVQDMDHENMFWYRQDPGLGLRLIYFSYDVKMKEKGDIPEGYSVSREKKERFSLILESASTNQTSMYLCASSSTPGLDTQYFGPGTRLTVL.

The J gene is TRBJ2-6, the V gene TRBV3-1 (or the pseudogene TRBV3-2), with D possibly TRBD1 on 6 matching bases. CDR3 size: 17 residues. The germline CDR1 and CDR2 sequences are LGHDT and YNNKEL (reference sequence). Deletions cut 4 bases from V and 0 bases from J, with 13 bases between. The CDR3 loop reads CASSLQGLSSGANVLTF. The CDR3 DNA reads TGTGCCAGCAGCCTCCAGGGGCTGAGCTCTGGGGCCAACGTCCTGACTTTC.

The DNA of the CDR3 is TGTGCCTGGAGTGTAGGGACAGTGAACACTGAAGCTTTCTTT. Residues: CAWSVGTVNTEAFF. V and J are TRBV30 and TRBJ1-1; 7 bases map to TRBD1. Germline loops: CDR1 GTSNPN, CDR2 SVGIG (reference sequence). Unmatched junction bases numbered 1, after V lost 0 bases and J lost 0 bases. This CDR3 comprises 14 residues.

As DNA, the CDR3 is TGTGCCAGCAGCAAAGCGGGTCAGCCCCAGCATTTT. Translated: CASSKAGQPQHF. The chain links TRBV21-1 to TRBJ1-5. TRBV21-1 is a listed pseudogene. This CDR3 region has 12 residues.

The V and J genes are TRBV10-3 and TRBJ2-7; a possible D gene is TRBD2 (6 bases). The germline gives CDR1 ENHRY, CDR2 SYGVKD. This CDR3 comprises 15 residues. Trimming stripped 1 base from V and 0 bases from J, with 10 bases between. The CDR3 coding sequence is TGTGCCATCAGTGAGTGGAGTAGCGGCTCCTACGAGCAGTACTTC. Translated, it gives CAISEWSSGSYEQYF.

This clone occurred a few times. This rearrangement joins TRBV3-1 (or the pseudogene TRBV3-2) to TRBJ2-2, with 7 bases aligning to TRBD1. The CDR3 is 16 amino acids. Unmatched junction bases numbered 6, after V lost 4 bases and J lost 1 base. Looked up from germline, CDR1 is LGHDT and CDR2 is YNNKEL (reference sequence). The CDR3 is CASSRPWTGNTGELFF. CDR3 in DNA: TGTGCCAGCAGCCGCCCCTGGACAGGGAACACCGGGGAGCTGTTTTTT.

V is TRBV19 and J is TRBJ2-1; D gene uncertain. Germline V gene data show CDR1 as LNHDA and CDR2 as SQIVND (reference sequence). Trimming removed 7 bases from V and 0 bases from J, with 13 bases in between. The CDR3 spans 15 residues. The CDR3 region is CASKVDGSSYNEQFF. CDR3 coding DNA: TGTGCCAGTAAAGTGGACGGAAGCTCCTACAATGAGCAGTTCTTC.

The chain employs TRBV27 and TRBJ1-6, with 10 nucleotides matching TRBD1. This CDR3 spans 17 amino acids. Looked up from germline, CDR1 is MNHEY and CDR2 is SMNVEV (reference sequence). Trimming at V came to 6 bases and at J to 1 base, leaving 6 bases not matched to a gene. CDR3 sequence (DNA): TGTGCCAGCAGATCAAGACAGGGGGCTTCCTATAATTCACCCCTCCACTTT. Amino acid sequence: CASRSRQGASYNSPLHF.

J is TRBJ2-7 and V is TRBV6-5, with a tentative D call TRBD1 (5 bases). This CDR3 has 13 amino acids. The V gene lost 0 bases and the J gene lost 5 bases, with 8 bases spanning the gap. The germline gives CDR1 MNHEY, CDR2 SVGAGI. CDR3 DNA: TGTGCCAGCAGTTACTCACGCAGGGACGAGCAGTACTTC. The encoded protein is CASSYSRRDEQYF.

The chain links TRBV9 to TRBJ2-7, with D possibly TRBD1 on 5 matching bases. V lost 2 bases and J lost 5, with 11 bases in between. CDR1 and CDR2 from the germline V gene are SGDLS and YYNGEE. The length of the CDR3 is 13 residues. CDR3 amino acids: CASSVQGTHEQYF. CDR3 DNA: TGTGCCAGCAGCGTGCAGGGAACTCACGAGCAGTACTTC.

The sample holds one count of this clone. J is TRBJ2-3 and V is TRBV15; 8 bases align to TRBD2. The CDR3 sequence is 14 residues long. Losses at the gene ends were 5 bases for V and 3 bases for J; bases not matched to a gene: 4. CDR1 LNHNV and CDR2 YYDKDF come from the germline V gene (reference sequence). CDR3 sequence reads: CATSLRGATDTQYF. The CDR3 bases are TGTGCCACCAGCTTGCGGGGGGCGACAGATACGCAGTATTTT.

The chain links TRBV27 to TRBJ1-5, with D possibly matching TRBD1 (5 bases). This CDR3 contains 15 residues. V lost 2 bases to trimming and J lost 6 bases, with 14 bases between them. CDR1 and CDR2 from the germline V gene are MNHEY and SMNVEV (reference sequence). Written as DNA, the CDR3 is TGTGCCAGCAGTTTAGATGGGGGGAAGGGTCAGCCCCAGCATTTT. As protein: CASSLDGGKGQPQHF.

The V and J genes are TRBV6-5 and TRBJ2-1; D gene ambiguous. The V end lost 10 bases, the J end lost 5 bases, and 21 bases lay between the germline ends. This CDR3 has 15 residues. From germline, CDR1 is MNHEY and CDR2 SVGAGI. CDR3: CATAGSLGGNNEQFF. The DNA for the CDR3 is TGTGCCACCGCTGGGTCACTGGGCGGAAACAATGAGCAGTTCTTC.

The chain links TRBV7-9 to TRBJ2-7; no definite D call. Germline V gene sequence: CDR1 SEHNR, CDR2 FQNEAQ (reference sequence). Trimming took off 2 bases at V and 4 bases at J, with 9 bases between the two ends. The CDR3 has 13 amino acids. The CDR3 nucleotides are TGTGCCAGCAGCTTAAGGGTGGGGTACGAGCAGTACTTC. It translates to CASSLRVGYEQYF.